One and the same sample provided the 28 T cell receptor beta chains below, sequenced in a study of CD8 T cells in ankylosing spondylitis. TCRdb used MiXCR to reprocess the 5' RACE reads, holding one entry per CDR3 protein. The data contain approximately 290,000 distinct CDR3 sequences, less than 25% of them singletons. Sequenced material: blood, either unsorted or a sorted T cell fraction (not recorded which). The source of these receptors is a female donor with ankylosing spondylitis or in good health (not recorded which).

The chain employs TRBV10-1 and TRBJ2-7, with D uncertain. The V gene lost 4 bases and the J gene lost 4 bases, with 17 bases spanning the gap. Germline CDR1 reads WNHNN; CDR2 reads SYGVQD (reference sequence). This CDR3 spans 15 amino acids. The CDR3 region is CASSGAAGPWYEQYF. CDR3 nucleotides: TGCGCCAGCAGTGGGGCGGCAGGACCTTGGTACGAGCAGTACTTC.

The rearrangement uses TRBV7-9 and TRBJ1-3, with 9 bases matching TRBD1. Per germline, CDR1 SEHNR and CDR2 FQNEAQ (reference sequence). V lost 5 bases to trimming and J lost 4 bases; unmatched junction nucleotides: 6. The CDR3 runs to 15 residues. CDR3 residues: CASSARTGAGNTIYF. The CDR3 DNA reads as TGTGCCAGCAGCGCCCGGACAGGGGCCGGAAACACCATATATTTT. The variable domain in full, with the rest retrieved from reference TRBV7-9 and TRBJ1-3, is DTGVSQNPRHKITKRGQNVTFRCDPISEHNRLYWYRQTLGQGPEFLTYFQNEAQLEKSRLLSDRFSAERPKGSFSTLEIQRTEQGDSAMYLCASSARTGAGNTIYFGEGSWLTVV.

The chain recombines TRBV12-3 or TRBV12-4 with TRBJ2-3, with no clear D. The CDR3 spans 15 residues. With 4 bases removed from V and 1 base from J, the gap between germline ends came to 12 bases. The CDR3 DNA follows: TGTGCCAGCAGTTCCCTCGGAGCCCGCACAGATACGCAGTATTTT. It codes for CASSSLGARTDTQYF.

This clonotype has more than one count but fewer than ten. The rearrangement joins TRBV14 to TRBJ2-2; D is unresolved. Germline loops: CDR1 SGHDN, CDR2 FVKESK. CDR3 length: 13 amino acids. The V end lost 2 bases, the J end lost 7 bases, and 8 bases lay between the germline ends. CDR3 DNA sequence: TGTGCCAGCAGCCAAATACATGACGGGGAGCTGTTTTTT. This translates into CASSQIHDGELFF.

In its sample, this clonotype was seen many times. This rearrangement joins TRBV12-3 or TRBV12-4 to TRBJ1-1; no reliable D call. The CDR3 sequence is 10 residues long. V gave up 6 bases and J gave up 8 bases, with 7 bases separating them. Here the CDR3 reads CASSGPEAFF. The CDR3 coding sequence is TGTGCCAGCAGCGGACCCGAAGCTTTCTTT.

This clonotype was counted at least ten times. CDR3: CSVVGGLAGGNEQFF. CDR3 nucleotide sequence: TGCAGCGTTGTAGGAGGACTAGCGGGAGGTAATGAGCAGTTCTTC. This sequence joins TRBV29-1 and TRBJ2-1, with 14 bases aligning to TRBD2. Germline assignment: CDR1 SQVTM and CDR2 ANQGSEA. Trimming at V came to 4 bases and at J to 7 bases, leaving 6 bases not matched to a gene. The CDR3 extends over 15 amino acids.

This clonotype has ten or more counts. V usage is TRBV10-3 and J usage is TRBJ2-1; 7 bases map to TRBD2. Germline values: CDR1 ENHRY, CDR2 SYGVKD. The CDR3 length is 16 residues. Unmatched junction bases numbered 16, after V lost 5 bases and J lost 9 bases. The CDR3 nucleotides are TGTGCCATCAGTACCCTAGCGGTCCTTTCGGGTGGTGAGCAGTTCTTC. It specifies CAISTLAVLSGGEQFF.

There are many counts of this clonotype. The chain joins TRBV12-3 or TRBV12-4 to TRBJ2-2, with D possibly matching TRBD1 (6 bases). Trimming removed 3 bases from V and 6 bases from J, with 8 bases in between. The CDR3 sequence is 13 residues long. This CDR3 is CASSLKGAGELFF. The CDR3 nucleotides are TGTGCCAGCAGTTTGAAGGGGGCCGGGGAGCTGTTTTTT.

This clonotype occurred a few times. The CDR3 spells CSASRHLEGETQYF. In DNA, the CDR3 is TGCAGTGCTAGCCGTCACTTGGAGGGAGAGACCCAGTACTTC. The chain links TRBV20-1 to TRBJ2-5; possibly TRBD2 for D (6 bases). Germline values: CDR1 DFQATT, CDR2 SNEGSKA (reference sequence). The CDR3 is made up of 14 amino acids. Trimming cost V 3 bases and J 4 bases, with 15 bases left between them.

The CDR3 is CSARDGSLGWAQHF. CDR3 nucleotide sequence: TGCAGTGCCAGGGATGGGTCACTTGGGTGGGCCCAGCATTTT. This rearrangement joins TRBV20-1 to TRBJ1-5; TRBD1 is a possible D gene (5 bases). Germline-derived CDR1 and CDR2 are DFQATT and SNEGSKA (reference sequence). V shed 6 bases and J shed 11 bases, with 23 bases lying between them. The CDR3 extends over 14 amino acids.

This clonotype was seen a few times. The chain couples TRBV20-1 to TRBJ2-1, with 8 bases fitting TRBD2. The CDR3 extends over 17 amino acids. Germline lookup yields CDR1 DFQATT and CDR2 SNEGSKA (reference sequence). After removal of 7 bases from V and 0 bases from J, the junction contained 14 bases not matched to a gene. The CDR3 coding sequence is TGCAGTGGGACGAGCGGGGGAGGACTACACTCCTACAATGAGCAGTTCTTC. Amino acid sequence: CSGTSGGGLHSYNEQFF.

This clonotype was recorded a few times. The V gene is TRBV7-9, the J gene TRBJ2-5; the match to TRBD2 covers 7 bases. V gave up 3 bases and J gave up 4 bases; unmatched junction bases: 8. Germline CDR1 and CDR2: SEHNR and FQNEAQ (reference sequence). CDR3 length equals 15 residues. The CDR3 nucleotides read TGTGCCAGCAGCTTTCCGCGGGAGAGTGGAGAGACCCAGTACTTC. Encoded protein: CASSFPRESGETQYF. Together with reference TRBV7-9 and TRBJ2-5, the CDR3 gives the full variable domain: DTGVSQNPRHKITKRGQNVTFRCDPISEHNRLYWYRQTLGQGPEFLTYFQNEAQLEKSRLLSDRFSAERPKGSFSTLEIQRTEQGDSAMYLCASSFPRESGETQYFGPGTRLLVL.

This clonotype occurred a few times. The V call is TRBV11-2, the J call TRBJ2-5, with D uncertain. Looked up from germline, CDR1 is SGHAT and CDR2 is FQNNGV. The CDR3 sequence is 13 residues long. The V end lost 3 bases, the J end lost 5 bases, and 10 bases lay between the germline ends. The CDR3 here is CASSFGPRETQYF. The CDR3 DNA sequence: TGTGCCAGCAGCTTCGGACCTAGGGAGACCCAGTACTTC.

CDR3 loop: CASSLAGGRRETQYF. As DNA, the CDR3 is TGTGCCAGCAGCTTAGCGGGGGGGCGACGAGAGACCCAGTACTTC. This chain connects TRBV7-2 to TRBJ2-5; possibly TRBD2 for D (7 bases). Germline V CDR1 and CDR2: SGHTA, FQGNSA. V gave up 0 bases and J gave up 4 bases, with 12 bases separating them. The CDR3 extends over 15 amino acids.

This clonotype has only a few counts. This chain links TRBV7-8 with TRBJ2-3; tentative D call: TRBD2 (6 bases). This CDR3 contains 14 residues. Germline CDR1 and CDR2: SGHVS and FQNEAQ. The V end lost 0 bases, the J end lost 5 bases, and 9 bases lay between the germline ends. CDR3 amino acids: CASSLALGGDTQYF. The CDR3 nucleotides are TGTGCCAGCAGCTTAGCGCTCGGGGGAGATACGCAGTATTTT.

The chain carries TRBV20-1 and TRBJ2-1, with TRBD2 identical over 7 bases. The V segment lost 6 bases and the J segment 4 bases; nucleotides outside the gene matches: 12. This CDR3 contains 15 residues. CDR1 is DFQATT, CDR2 SNEGSKA, per germline (reference sequence). CDR3 sequence (DNA): TGCAGTGCCCGAGAGGCTAGCGGTATATACAATGAGCAGTTCTTC. Translation gives CSAREASGIYNEQFF.

This clonotype has ten or more counts. The chain combines TRBV29-1 with TRBJ2-1; no clear D gene. The germline CDR1 and CDR2 sequences are SQVTM and ANQGSEA. The CDR3 is 10 residues long. With 4 bases removed from V and 9 bases from J, the gap between germline ends came to 7 bases. In DNA, the CDR3 is TGCAGCGTTGCGCGCGGTGAGCAGTTCTTC. Encoded protein: CSVARGEQFF.

This clonotype occurred many times. The chain is built from TRBV7-2 and TRBJ2-5; maybe TRBD2 (5 bases). CDR1 and CDR2 (germline): SGHTA, FQGNSA. The CDR3 has 14 amino acids. The germline V and J ends were trimmed by 1 base and 1 base, with 7 bases remaining between them. DNA for the CDR3: TGTGCCAGCAGCTTAGGAGGGAGCCAAGAGACCCAGTACTTC. The encoded protein is CASSLGGSQETQYF.

The V and J genes are TRBV2 and TRBJ2-2, with D possibly being TRBD1 or TRBD2 (5 bases each). This CDR3 is built from 17 residues. The V end lost 0 bases, the J end lost 1 base, and 12 bases lay between the germline ends. Germline CDR1 reads SNHLY; CDR2 reads FYNNEI. This CDR3 is CASSEALGPLNTGELFF. CDR3 DNA sequence: TGTGCCAGCAGTGAAGCCCTGGGACCGCTGAACACCGGGGAGCTGTTTTTT.

The chain is built from TRBV24-1 and TRBJ2-3; D possibly matches TRBD1 or TRBD2 (5 bases each). The V gene lost 2 bases and the J gene lost 5 bases, with 13 bases spanning the gap. Germline V CDR1 and CDR2: KGHDR, SFDVKD. The CDR3 sequence is 15 residues long. The CDR3 DNA is TGTGCCACCAGTGATTCCGGGACGGGCCGAGATACGCAGTATTTT. Protein product: CATSDSGTGRDTQYF.

This chain uses TRBV12-3 or TRBV12-4 with TRBJ2-4; D is unresolved. CDR3 length: 12 amino acids. Trimming took off 4 bases at V and 7 bases at J, with 8 bases between the two ends. CDR3 in DNA: TGTGCCAGCAGTTGGGTGGACAACATTCAGTACTTC. It codes for CASSWVDNIQYF.

The chain combines TRBV7-2 with TRBJ2-5, with a possible D match to TRBD2 (6 bases). Trimming cost V 0 bases and J 5 bases, with 16 bases left between them. Germline V gives CDR1 SGHTA, CDR2 FQGNSA. The CDR3 runs to 16 residues. As DNA, the CDR3 is TGTGCCAGCAGCTTAGCGCTGGCGGGATGGGGGGAGACCCAGTACTTC. Its protein product is CASSLALAGWGETQYF.

This clonotype has only a few counts. This chain links TRBV5-1 with TRBJ2-3, with 7 positions matching TRBD2. This CDR3 has 16 amino acids. V lost 4 bases and J lost 3; bases outside the gene matches: 11. Per the germline V gene, CDR1 is SGHRS and CDR2 is YFSETQ. The CDR3 nucleotides read TGCGCCAGCAGCCGTAACGCGGGAGAGCGTACAGATACGCAGTATTTT. Translating it yields CASSRNAGERTDTQYF.

This clonotype was picked up a small number of times. This sequence joins TRBV12-3 or TRBV12-4 and TRBJ2-7; D may be TRBD2 (6 bases). There are 14 residues in the CDR3. The V end lost 5 bases, the J end lost 5 bases, and 16 bases lay between the germline ends. The CDR3: CASSKGTRSNEQYF. CDR3 DNA: TGTGCCAGCAGTAAGGGGACTCGTTCAAACGAGCAGTACTTC.

The chain employs TRBV7-9 and TRBJ2-3, with D perhaps TRBD1 (5 bases). The CDR3 runs 14 residues. Germline CDR1 reads SEHNR; CDR2 reads FQNEAQ (reference sequence). V was shortened by 3 bases and J by 0 bases, with 7 bases between the two germline ends. This CDR3 is CASSFDSSTDTQYF. The CDR3, as DNA: TGTGCCAGCAGCTTCGACAGTAGCACAGATACGCAGTATTTT. The whole variable domain, remainder taken from reference TRBV7-9 and TRBJ2-3, is DTGVSQNPRHKITKRGQNVTFRCDPISEHNRLYWYRQTLGQGPEFLTYFQNEAQLEKSRLLSDRFSAERPKGSFSTLEIQRTEQGDSAMYLCASSFDSSTDTQYFGPGTRLTVL.

This chain links TRBV12-3 or TRBV12-4 with TRBJ1-4; D unclear. V gave up 5 bases and J gave up 8 bases, with 18 bases separating them. The CDR3 is made up of 15 amino acids. The chain's CDR3 is CASSQRVAGNEKLFF. CDR3 nucleotide sequence: TGTGCCAGCAGTCAAAGGGTAGCGGGGAACGAAAAACTGTTTTTT.

This clonotype was observed a handful of times. The CDR3 is CSARKSGAYEQYF. CDR3 DNA sequence: TGCAGTGCTAGGAAATCAGGGGCGTACGAGCAGTACTTC. The chain has TRBV20-1 and TRBJ2-7; TRBD1 might be the D (6 bases). The CDR3 is 13 amino acids. V lost 3 bases and J lost 4, with 13 bases in between. The germline V gene encodes CDR1 DFQATT and CDR2 SNEGSKA (reference sequence).

The sample holds a few counts of this clonotype. At one end, the junction sequence differs from germline, possibly due to a read error. The rearrangement uses TRBV10-3 and TRBJ2-2; a possible D gene is TRBD1 (6 bases). The CDR3 contains 14 residues. CDR1 and CDR2 from the germline V gene are ENHRY and SYGVKD. The CDR3 reads CSSSLDSHTGELFF. CDR3 sequence (DNA): TGCTCCTCATCATTGGACAGCCATACCGGGGAGCTGTTTTTT.